Shown below are 25 T cell receptor beta chains from a single sample sequenced in a study of T-cell memory formation after mild COVID-19. Using its own MiXCR run on the 5' RACE reads, TCRdb lists one record per CDR3 protein. Altogether approximately 450,000 distinct CDR3 sequences are present, 15% to 20% being singletons, with the ten largest covering approximately 13%. Input material: PBMCs or a T cell subset sorted from them (not recorded which). These TCRs come from an adult woman who had mild COVID-19 (a few samples of this study predate the infection). Cell type and time point are not known.

The rearrangement uses TRBV30 and TRBJ2-7, with 7 nucleotides matching TRBD1. The CDR3 consists of 14 residues. V gave up 8 bases and J gave up 7 bases; unmatched junction bases: 17. In germline, CDR1 is GTSNPN, CDR2 SVGIG (reference sequence). CDR3 nucleotide sequence: TGTGCCGGGACCCTCGGGACAGACCCTCGGGAGCAGTACTTC. This encodes CAGTLGTDPREQYF.

This clonotype was recorded a few times. The V gene is TRBV5-1, the J gene TRBJ1-2, with D maybe TRBD1 (6 bases). This CDR3 is 14 amino acids long. The V gene lost 5 bases and the J gene lost 3 bases, with 14 bases spanning the gap. Per germline, CDR1 SGHRS and CDR2 YFSETQ. CDR3 coding DNA: TGCGCCAGCAGTGTGGGGGGCTCATACTATGGCTACACCTTC. Protein: CASSVGGSYYGYTF.

The sample holds one count of this clonotype. V gene TRBV4-2 combines with J gene TRBJ2-3, with D perhaps TRBD1 (5 bases). CDR3 size: 15 residues. V was pared by 1 base and J by 2 bases, with 10 bases between. CDR1 is LGHNA and CDR2 is YNFKEQ in the germline V gene. CDR3 residues: CASSQVEQATDTQYF. Written as DNA, the CDR3 is TGTGCCAGCAGCCAAGTGGAACAGGCCACAGATACGCAGTATTTT.

This sequence joins TRBV4-3 and TRBJ2-3; 10 nucleotides agree with TRBD2. CDR3 length: 16 residues. V lost 1 base and J lost 14; bases outside the gene matches: 15. Germline V CDR1 and CDR2: LGHNA, YSLEER. The CDR3: CASSQVSSGRAGEPYF. CDR3 in DNA: TGCGCCAGCAGCCAAGTATCGAGCGGGAGGGCCGGTGAGCCGTATTTT.

V and J are TRBV7-2 and TRBJ2-7; TRBD1 is a possible D gene (5 bases). Trimming stripped 2 bases from V and 2 bases from J, with 10 bases between. The CDR3 is 14 amino acids. The germline V gene has CDR1 SGHTA and CDR2 FQGNSA. CDR3: CASSLSQDTYEQYF. CDR3 in DNA: TGTGCCAGCAGCTTATCACAGGATACCTACGAGCAGTACTTC. The variable domain in full, completed from reference TRBV7-2 and TRBJ2-7, reads GAGVSQSPSNKVTEKGKDVELRCDPISGHTALYWYRQSLGQGLEFLIYFQGNSAPDKSGLPSDRFSAERTGGSVSTLTIQRTQQEDSAVYLCASSLSQDTYEQYFGPGTRLTVT.

The J gene is TRBJ2-7, the V gene TRBV7-9; 10 positions match TRBD2. CDR1 SEHNR and CDR2 FQNEAQ come from the germline V gene (reference sequence). The ends lost 1 base at V and 0 bases at J; junction bases unmatched: 6. The CDR3 runs 17 residues. CDR3 residues: CASSLGLAGFISYEQYF. The DNA for the CDR3 is TGTGCCAGCAGCTTAGGACTAGCGGGCTTTATCTCCTACGAGCAGTACTTC.

This rearrangement joins TRBV2 to TRBJ2-3; no definite D call. The CDR3 has 10 amino acids. V shed 9 bases and J shed 4 bases, with 5 bases lying between them. CDR1 SNHLY and CDR2 FYNNEI come from the germline V gene. The CDR3 sequence: CASMSDTQYF. CDR3 DNA sequence: TGTGCCAGTATGTCAGATACGCAGTATTTT.

The J gene is TRBJ2-3, the V gene TRBV7-6; TRBD2 matches at 8 bases. Germline lookup yields CDR1 SGHVS and CDR2 FNYEAQ. The CDR3 is made up of 20 amino acids. J gave up 2 bases and V 5 bases, and 21 bases lay outside the gene matches. CDR3 sequence (DNA): TGTGCCAGCAGCACCAACCCCACAATCGAAGCGGGGGCCTTCACAGATACGCAGTATTTT. Translation gives CASSTNPTIEAGAFTDTQYF.

The chain employs TRBV4-3 and TRBJ1-5; 7 bases are a match to TRBD1. V was clipped by 4 bases and J by 4 bases; unmatched bases: 10. Germline values: CDR1 LGHNA, CDR2 YSLEER. CDR3 length: 16 residues. The CDR3 loop reads CASSPGWRRGNQPQHF. The CDR3 DNA follows: TGCGCCAGCAGCCCGGGGTGGCGCAGGGGGAATCAGCCCCAGCATTTT.

This clonotype was found a few times. The rearrangement joins TRBV11-3 to TRBJ2-7; 11 bases match TRBD2. Per the germline V gene, CDR1 is SGHNT and CDR2 is YENEEA. J was trimmed by 2 bases and V by 4 bases; bases with no gene match: 16. The CDR3 has 19 amino acids. CDR3 nucleotide sequence: TGTGCCAGCAGCTCGCACCCCGGGGGCACTAGCGGGAGAGCCTACGAGCAGTACTTC. Translation: CASSSHPGGTSGRAYEQYF.

The chain has TRBV19 and TRBJ2-1; TRBD2 matches 8 bases. The V and J ends lost 7 bases and 5 bases, in that order; junction bases with no gene match: 10. CDR3 length: 15 amino acids. In germline, CDR1 is LNHDA, CDR2 SQIVND (reference sequence). The CDR3 spells CASTSSGRAHNEQFF. In DNA form, the CDR3 reads TGTGCCAGTACTTCTTCCGGGAGGGCTCACAATGAGCAGTTCTTC.

This chain connects TRBV19 to TRBJ2-1; the match to TRBD2 covers 7 bases. The CDR3 has 17 amino acids. Trimming cost V 9 bases and J 1 base; bases outside gene matches: 15. CDR1 LNHDA and CDR2 SQIVND come from the germline V gene (reference sequence). The CDR3 protein is CASHPGLVSRSYNEQFF. The CDR3 coding sequence is TGTGCCAGCCACCCAGGACTAGTAAGTAGGTCCTACAATGAGCAGTTCTTC.

This clonotype has more than one count but fewer than ten. The J gene is TRBJ2-1, the V gene TRBV28, with D perhaps matching TRBD2 (7 bases). CDR3 length equals 14 residues. Germline V gene data show CDR1 as MDHEN and CDR2 as SYDVKM. V shed 3 bases and J shed 7 bases, with 13 bases lying between them. CDR3 sequence reads: CASSLGGPENEQFF. Here the CDR3 DNA reads TGTGCCAGCAGTTTGGGGGGGCCGGAGAATGAGCAGTTCTTC.

V gene TRBV6-6 combines with J gene TRBJ1-3; D remains ambiguous. Germline V CDR1 and CDR2: MNHNY, SVGAGI (reference sequence). There are 16 residues in the CDR3. Trimming removed 4 bases at V and 0 bases at J, with 13 bases between. The CDR3 region is CASSSLDGNSGNTIYF. In DNA, the CDR3 is TGTGCCAGCAGTTCCTTGGACGGCAACTCTGGAAACACCATATATTTT.

With respect to this clonotype: The junction shows a germline mismatch at one end, possibly a read error. This chain joins TRBV18 and TRBJ2-5, with D perhaps given as TRBD1 or TRBD2 (5 bases each). This CDR3 has 14 amino acids. Per the germline V gene, CDR1 is KGHSH and CDR2 is LQKENI. The CDR3 nucleotides are TGTGACAGCTCACAGGCCTCCGAGGGGGAGACCCAGTACTTC. Protein product: CDSSQASEGETQYF.

This clonotype has a handful of counts. The CDR3 reads CASSPRDGINTEAFF. CDR3 coding DNA: TGTGCCAGCAGTCCAAGGGACGGAATAAACACTGAAGCTTTCTTT. The chain carries TRBV12-3 or TRBV12-4 and TRBJ1-1; tentative D call: TRBD1 (5 bases). CDR3 length: 15 residues. V was trimmed by 5 bases and J by 2 bases, leaving 15 bases between them.

The chain joins TRBV7-3 to TRBJ2-1, with TRBD2 matching 7 bases. V lost 0 bases, J lost 7 bases, and 3 bases stayed unmatched. The CDR3 length is 14 residues. Germline V gene sequence: CDR1 SGHTA, CDR2 FQGTGA. This CDR3 reads CASSLTGLGNEQFF. CDR3 bases: TGTGCCAGCAGCTTAACCGGACTAGGGAATGAGCAGTTCTTC.

The chain links TRBV9 to TRBJ2-1, with 10 bases lining up with TRBD2. After removal of 3 bases from V and 8 bases from J, the junction contained 5 bases not matched to a gene. The germline CDR1 and CDR2 sequences are SGDLS and YYNGEE. There are 14 residues in the CDR3. The CDR3 bases are TGTGCCAGCAGCGGTAGGCTAGCGGGAGATGAGCAGTTCTTC. Translation: CASSGRLAGDEQFF.

This clonotype was counted only a few times. The chain is built from TRBV7-2 and TRBJ2-3; maybe TRBD2 (5 bases). V was clipped by 6 bases and J by 3 bases, with 13 bases between them. The CDR3 has 14 amino acids. Germline-derived CDR1 and CDR2 are SGHTA and FQGNSA. In DNA form, the CDR3 reads TGTGCCAGCAGTCACTCGCTAGCAACAGATACGCAGTATTTT. It yields the protein CASSHSLATDTQYF.

This clonotype has a count of ten or more. The chain has TRBV4-2 and TRBJ2-3; 10 nucleotides agree with TRBD2. The CDR3 consists of 16 residues. V lost 0 bases, J lost 5 bases, and 5 bases stayed unmatched. CDR1 and CDR2 from the germline V gene are LGHNA and YNFKEQ. For the CDR3, the DNA is TGTGCCAGCAGCCAAGAAGGAGCTAGCGGGGGAGATACGCAGTATTTT. Its translation: CASSQEGASGGDTQYF.

The V gene is TRBV7-2, the J gene TRBJ2-6; D not resolved. In germline, CDR1 is SGHTA, CDR2 FQGNSA. The V end was cut by 3 bases, the J end by 1 base, with 7 bases between. The CDR3 runs 15 residues. As DNA, the CDR3 is TGTGCCAGCAGCTTCCGGTTATCTGGGGCCAACGTCCTGACTTTC. Its protein is CASSFRLSGANVLTF. Using reference TRBV7-2 and TRBJ2-6 for the parts outside the CDR3, the full variable domain is GAGVSQSPSNKVTEKGKDVELRCDPISGHTALYWYRQSLGQGLEFLIYFQGNSAPDKSGLPSDRFSAERTGGSVSTLTIQRTQQEDSAVYLCASSFRLSGANVLTFGAGSRLTVL.

The sample holds a few counts of this clonotype. This chain joins TRBV4-3 and TRBJ1-1, with D unclear. CDR1 LGHNA and CDR2 YSLEER come from the germline V gene. This CDR3 comprises 13 residues. V dropped 0 bases and J dropped 6 bases, with 8 bases sitting between them. CDR3 DNA sequence: TGCGCCAGCAGCCAAGATCAGGCCGCTGAAGCTTTCTTT. This gives the protein CASSQDQAAEAFF.

This clonotype appeared many times. The gene calls are TRBV24-1 and TRBJ2-1; D may be TRBD2 (5 bases). Germline CDR1 is KGHDR and CDR2 is SFDVKD. The CDR3 sequence is 15 residues long. V lost 2 bases, J lost 0 bases, and 7 bases lay in between. CDR3 in amino acids: CATSDYRGSYNEQFF. As DNA, the CDR3 is TGTGCCACCAGTGATTATCGGGGCTCCTACAATGAGCAGTTCTTC.

The CDR3 is CSVSGKGTYEQYF. The DNA of the CDR3 is TGCAGCGTCTCAGGGAAGGGGACCTACGAGCAGTACTTC. The V and J genes are TRBV29-1 and TRBJ2-7; a weak D match, TRBD1 (5 bases). Germline CDR1 and CDR2: SQVTM and ANQGSEA. This CDR3 contains 13 residues. Trimming left V 6 bases short and J 2 bases short, with 14 bases between.

In this sample, this clonotype turned up many times. For the CDR3, the DNA is TGTGCCACCAGCGGGCCCCCAACCGGCTCTCATGAAAAACTGTTTTTT. It codes for CATSGPPTGSHEKLFF. This chain links TRBV15 with TRBJ1-4; D is unresolved. The germline V and J ends were trimmed by 5 bases and 6 bases, with 19 bases remaining between them. There are 16 residues in the CDR3. CDR1 is LNHNV and CDR2 is YYDKDF in the germline V gene (reference sequence).